This T cell receptor beta chain comes out of a study of patients and donors after allogeneic stem cell transplantation (dated by TCRdb to 2018 to 2020). V is pared back by 10 bases and J by 7 bases, with 22 bases lying between the germline termini. The germline V gene (reference sequence) gives CDR1 as LNHDA and CDR2 as SQIVND. The CDR3 runs 15 amino acids, cysteine and phenylalanine included. Only CDR3 DNA remains: 45 bases, in frame from the first base. To prepare the library, RT-PCR was applied. Reads for this sample came from a NextSeq 550. The public sequencing data were trimmed at Q25 with fastp and processed into clonotypes with MiXCR by TCRdb, which kept only in-frame beta chains. Identical CDR3 protein sequences are pooled into one entry, listed with their most common genes and DNA. For this sample the table gives roughly 940,000 distinct CDR3 sequences, of which approximately 18% were detected only once. The ten largest clonotypes hold roughly 6% of the sample.

A word on this clonotype: No cognate antigen has been identified for it. Qualities for individual bases were not recorded, and no much larger clone is one base off.

The TCR comes from a human donor who was either an allogeneic HSCT recipient or a stem cell or donor lymphocyte infusion donor (not recorded which). It is not recorded whose cells these are; they may come from a transplant donor. Input material: blood, either unsorted or a sorted T cell fraction (not recorded which). The chain links TRBV19 with TRBJ1-4; the D gene assignment is ambiguous. The bases read TGTGCCAAAAACCAAGGCCTGCATTTAGGTGAAAAACTGTTTTTT. Its protein product is CAKNQGLHLGEKLFF.